This is a list of T cell receptor beta chains from one sample in a study of PD-1 blockade in classical Hodgkin lymphoma. Produced via immunoSEQ multiplex PCR; TCRdb's table is partial and in-frame only. Here the sample spans almost 95,000 clones, 75% to 85% being singletons. The sequencing used peripheral blood mononuclear cells (PBMCs), collected before the fourth cycle of nivolumab. Source of these receptors: a human donor with classical Hodgkin lymphoma. The CDR3 runs from the conserved cysteine through the conserved F or W. A D gene is named only where the DNA matches it firmly. Clone size, where shown, is once, few, many, or a class for clones that have expanded.

clone size: once; V gene: TRBV27; D gene: TRBD2; J gene: TRBJ2-5; CDR3 protein: CASRPRMSSGRQETQYF; CDR3 DNA: TGTGCCAGCAGGCCTAGAATGTCTAGCGGGCGTCAAGAGACCCAGTACTTC
clone size: once; V gene: TRBV10-1; D gene: .; J gene: TRBJ2-5; CDR3 protein: CASSEELWLQETQYF; CDR3 DNA: TGCGCCAGCAGTGAGGAGTTGTGGCTCCAAGAGACCCAGTACTTC
clone size: .; V gene: TRBV19; D gene: .; J gene: TRBJ1-2; CDR3 protein: CASSIDPGVNYGYTF; CDR3 DNA: TGTGCCAGTAGTATAGATCCTGGTGTTAACTATGGCTACACCTTC
clone size: few; V gene: TRBV30; D gene: .; J gene: TRBJ2-2; CDR3 protein: CAWSGGLLNTGELFF; CDR3 DNA: TGTGCCTGGAGTGGAGGTCTACTGAACACCGGGGAGCTGTTTTTT
clone size: .; V gene: TRBV5-1; D gene: TRBD2; J gene: TRBJ2-3; CDR3 protein: CASSLMASGYTDTQYF; CDR3 DNA: TGCGCCAGCAGCTTGATGGCTAGCGGGTACACAGATACGCAGTATTTT
clone size: .; V gene: TRBV5-4; D gene: TRBD2; J gene: TRBJ2-1; CDR3 protein: CASTGLAGSNEQFF; CDR3 DNA: TGTGCCAGCACGGGACTAGCGGGAAGCAATGAGCAGTTCTTC
clone size: .; V gene: TRBV19; D gene: TRBD1; J gene: TRBJ1-1; CDR3 protein: CASSIPGGFAEAFF; CDR3 DNA: TGTGCCAGTAGTATACCAGGGGGGTTCGCTGAAGCTTTCTTT
clone size: .; V gene: TRBV11-2; D gene: TRBD1; J gene: TRBJ2-5; CDR3 protein: CASSWTGETQYF; CDR3 DNA: TGTGCCAGCAGCTGGACAGGAGAGACCCAGTACTTC
clone size: .; V gene: TRBV10-1; D gene: .; J gene: TRBJ2-7; CDR3 protein: CASSESGAGHEQYF; CDR3 DNA: TGCGCCAGCAGTGAGTCGGGAGCGGGCCACGAGCAGTACTTC
clone size: .; V gene: TRBV28; D gene: .; J gene: TRBJ1-5; CDR3 protein: CASSSGTPDPNQPQHF; CDR3 DNA: TGTGCCAGCAGTTCCGGGACGCCTGACCCCAATCAGCCCCAGCATTTT
clone size: .; V gene: TRBV27; D gene: .; J gene: TRBJ1-2; CDR3 protein: CASRTGGHGYTF; CDR3 DNA: TGTGCCAGCCGGACGGGGGGCCATGGCTACACCTTC
clone size: .; V gene: TRBV19; D gene: .; J gene: TRBJ2-4; CDR3 protein: CASTDAGTEKNIQYF; CDR3 DNA: TGTGCCAGTACCGATGCAGGGACGGAAAAAAACATTCAGTACTTC
clone size: .; V gene: TRBV5-1; D gene: .; J gene: TRBJ2-2; CDR3 protein: CASSHPTGELFF; CDR3 DNA: TGCGCCAGCAGCCACCCAACCGGGGAGCTGTTTTTT
clone size: once; V gene: TRBV5-6; D gene: .; J gene: TRBJ1-2; CDR3 protein: CASSRAGSGYGYTF; CDR3 DNA: TGTGCCAGCAGCCGCGCTGGGAGCGGCTATGGCTACACCTTC
clone size: .; V gene: TRBV5-1; D gene: .; J gene: TRBJ1-2; CDR3 protein: CASSLDTGRSGYTF; CDR3 DNA: TGCGCCAGCAGCTTGGATACAGGGCGCTCTGGCTACACCTTC
clone size: .; V gene: TRBV7-2; D gene: .; J gene: TRBJ2-1; CDR3 protein: CASSLVGLENEQFF; CDR3 DNA: TGTGCCAGCAGCTTAGTAGGGCTGGAGAATGAGCAGTTCTTC
clone size: .; V gene: TRBV28; D gene: TRBD1; J gene: TRBJ1-4; CDR3 protein: CASRGTGREKLFF; CDR3 DNA: TGTGCCAGCAGGGGGACAGGCCGAGAAAAACTGTTTTTT
clone size: .; V gene: TRBV10-3; D gene: .; J gene: TRBJ2-7; CDR3 protein: CAISETGPYEQYF; CDR3 DNA: TGTGCCATCAGTGAAACAGGGCCCTACGAGCAGTACTTC
clone size: few; V gene: TRBV18; D gene: TRBD1; J gene: TRBJ1-3; CDR3 protein: CASSPRTGLSGNTIYF; CDR3 DNA: TGTGCCAGCTCACCACGGACAGGCCTCTCTGGAAACACCATATATTTT
clone size: .; V gene: TRBV28; D gene: .; J gene: TRBJ1-5; CDR3 protein: CASSKRTVRHNQPQHF; CDR3 DNA: TGTGCCAGCAGCAAGCGGACAGTGAGACACAATCAGCCCCAGCATTTT
clone size: .; V gene: TRBV29-1; D gene: TRBD1; J gene: TRBJ1-1; CDR3 protein: CSVGGQGQGTEAFF; CDR3 DNA: TGCAGCGTTGGGGGACAGGGGCAGGGCACTGAAGCTTTCTTT
clone size: .; V gene: TRBV28; D gene: .; J gene: TRBJ2-3; CDR3 protein: CASREGAGDTQYF; CDR3 DNA: TGTGCCAGCAGAGAAGGGGCTGGAGATACGCAGTATTTT
clone size: .; V gene: TRBV2; D gene: .; J gene: TRBJ2-2; CDR3 protein: CASSGKTQNTGELFF; CDR3 DNA: TGTGCCAGCAGTGGCAAGACGCAGAACACCGGGGAGCTGTTTTTT
clone size: many; V gene: TRBV4-1; D gene: TRBD1; J gene: TRBJ1-2; CDR3 protein: CASSPTGGRDGYTF; CDR3 DNA: TGTGCCAGCAGCCCAACAGGGGGCCGGGATGGCTACACCTTC
clone size: .; V gene: TRBV5-4; D gene: .; J gene: TRBJ2-3; CDR3 protein: CASSGGTITDTQYF; CDR3 DNA: TGTGCCAGCAGCGGCGGGACAATAACAGATACGCAGTATTTT
clone size: .; V gene: TRBV27; D gene: TRBD2; J gene: TRBJ2-1; CDR3 protein: CASSLWRLAGEVNEQFF; CDR3 DNA: TGTGCCAGCAGTTTATGGAGACTAGCGGGAGAAGTTAATGAGCAGTTCTTC
clone size: .; V gene: TRBV27; D gene: .; J gene: TRBJ1-2; CDR3 protein: CASSLTPFGVNGYTF; CDR3 DNA: TGTGCCAGCAGTTTAACCCCGTTCGGAGTAAACGGCTACACCTTC
clone size: .; V gene: TRBV7-9; D gene: TRBD2; J gene: TRBJ2-3; CDR3 protein: CASSFWTSGRGTDTQYF; CDR3 DNA: TGTGCCAGCAGCTTCTGGACTAGCGGGAGGGGTACAGATACACAGTATTTT
clone size: .; V gene: TRBV11-2; D gene: .; J gene: TRBJ2-2; CDR3 protein: CASSLVLTNTGELFF; CDR3 DNA: TGTGCCAGCAGCTTAGTCCTAACGAACACCGGGGAGCTGTTTTTT
clone size: .; V gene: TRBV28; D gene: .; J gene: TRBJ2-7; CDR3 protein: CASSPDSFQKYF; CDR3 DNA: TGTGCCAGCAGCCCAGACTCCTTCCAAAAGTACTTC
clone size: .; V gene: TRBV6-5; D gene: TRBD1; J gene: TRBJ1-2; CDR3 protein: CASSYSTGDGYTF; CDR3 DNA: TGTGCCAGCAGTTACTCGACAGGGGACGGCTACACCTTC